One sample yielded the 23 T cell receptor beta chains listed below, sequenced in a study of graft-versus-host responses after intestinal transplantation. The graft tissue was processed, and this released both intraepithelial and lamina propria lymphocytes. Sequencing was performed with immunoSEQ multiplex PCR; in TCRdb, only in-frame clones are kept and a portion is missing. The table includes tens of thousands of clones, 75% to 90% detected once. The sample in question was ileum tissue, obtained about 28 weeks after intestinal transplant. These receptors were collected from a human patient who received an intestinal transplant, so some T cells may come from the graft donor.

CDR3 bases: TGTGCCAGCAGATCCCTAGCGGGAGTTACGCAGTATTTT. Its protein is CASRSLAGVTQYF. The rearrangement links TRBV7-2 to TRBJ2-3, with TRBD2 matching 10 bases. The V gene end was trimmed by 6 bases and the J gene end by 8 bases; junction bases not matched to a gene: 5. CDR3 length: 13 amino acids. The germline CDR1 and CDR2 sequences are SGHTA and FQGNSA.

The V gene is TRBV6-1, the J gene TRBJ1-1; the match to TRBD1 covers 7 bases. The J segment lost 4 bases and the V segment lost 3 bases, leaving 5 bases of the junction unmatched. The germline gives CDR1 MNHNS, CDR2 SASEGT. The CDR3 runs 14 residues. The CDR3 region is CASSDLTGSTEAFF. CDR3 coding DNA: TGTGCCAGCAGTGATTTGACAGGGAGCACTGAAGCTTTCTTT.

The chain carries TRBV15 and TRBJ2-1; D might be TRBD2 (5 bases). This CDR3 is built from 18 residues. From germline, CDR1 is LNHNV and CDR2 YYDKDF (reference sequence). Trimming removed 0 bases from V and 0 bases from J, with 15 bases in between. In DNA, the CDR3 is TGTGCCACCAGCAGAGATTCGGGAATCGTGAGCTCCTACAATGAGCAGTTCTTC. Protein sequence: CATSRDSGIVSSYNEQFF.

The chain is built from TRBV2 and TRBJ2-2; D is possibly TRBD1 or TRBD2 (6 bases each). The CDR3 is made up of 15 amino acids. V lost 6 bases and J lost 7, with 18 bases in between. Germline CDR1 SNHLY, CDR2 FYNNEI. Here the CDR3 DNA reads TGTGCCAGCAGGGCTCGGAGGGGGGCAATCGGGGAGCTGTTTTTT. Its translation is CASRARRGAIGELFF. The entire variable domain, with the rest obtained from reference TRBV2 and TRBJ2-2, is as follows: EPEVTQTPSHQVTQMGQEVILRCVPISNHLYFYWYRQILGQKVEFLVSFYNNEISEKSEIFDDQFSVERPDGSNFTLKIRSTKLEDSAMYFCASRARRGAIGELFFGEGSRLTVL.

V gene TRBV7-9 combines with J gene TRBJ2-7; D might be TRBD2 (5 bases). Trimming removed 4 bases at V and 2 bases at J, with 18 bases between. This CDR3 contains 16 residues. Germline assignment: CDR1 SEHNR and CDR2 FQNEAQ (reference sequence). CDR3 bases: TGTGCCAGCAGCTCAGCGGACGGCCCCCTCACCTACGAGCAGTACTTC. Amino acids: CASSSADGPLTYEQYF.

A few counts support this clone. The chain recombines TRBV6-5 with TRBJ2-2, with no clear D. Trimming removed 0 bases at V and 9 bases at J, with 5 bases between. CDR3 size: 12 residues. Germline V lookup: CDR1 MNHEY, CDR2 SVGAGI. CDR3 sequence reads: CASSYSIRELFF. In nucleotides, the CDR3 is TGTGCCAGCAGTTACTCGATTAGGGAGCTGTTTTTT.

The chain combines TRBV28 with TRBJ2-7, with D possibly being TRBD1 (5 bases). This CDR3 has 15 residues. V was clipped by 1 base and J by 2 bases, with 12 bases between them. CDR1 and CDR2 from the germline V gene are MDHEN and SYDVKM. CDR3 sequence (DNA): TGTGCCAGCAGTTTATTTGGTCTCAGGGCCTACGAGCAGTACTTC. This gives the protein CASSLFGLRAYEQYF.

The genes are TRBV7-9 and TRBJ2-1; D gene ambiguous. V was clipped by 1 base and J by 4 bases, with 8 bases between them. The CDR3 consists of 14 residues. Germline V gene lookup returns CDR1 SEHNR and CDR2 FQNEAQ (reference sequence). CDR3 DNA: TGTGCCAGCAGCTTAGAAATGGCGTACAATGAGCAGTTCTTC. Protein sequence: CASSLEMAYNEQFF.

Comments on this clone: The sample carries other DNA sequences with the same CDR3. The J gene is TRBJ1-4, the V gene TRBV28; tentative D call: TRBD1 (6 bases). V was shortened by 4 bases and J by 7 bases, with 13 bases between the two germline ends. Germline V CDR1 and CDR2: MDHEN, SYDVKM. This CDR3 has 14 residues. CDR3 region: CASSSTLTGEKLFF. The CDR3 region has the DNA TGTGCCAGCAGTTCTACGTTGACAGGTGAAAAACTGTTTTTT.

The rearrangement links TRBV5-4 to TRBJ2-7; tentatively, D is TRBD2 (7 bases). There are 15 residues in the CDR3. Per the germline V gene, CDR1 is SGHNT and CDR2 is YYREEE (reference sequence). Trimming took off 4 bases at V and 2 bases at J, with 16 bases between the two ends. This CDR3 is CASSPGGALPYEQYF. CDR3 coding DNA: TGTGCCAGCAGCCCTGGGGGGGCCCTGCCCTACGAGCAGTACTTC. Supplemented by reference TRBV5-4 and TRBJ2-7, the full variable domain reads ETGVTQSPTHLIKTRGQQVTLRCSSQSGHNTVSWYQQALGQGPQFIFQYYREEENGRGNFPPRFSGLQFPNYSSELNVNALELDDSALYLCASSPGGALPYEQYFGPGTRLTVT.

The V gene is TRBV12-5, the J gene TRBJ2-2, with no clear D. V shed 4 bases and J shed 4 bases, with 7 bases lying between them. CDR3 length: 13 amino acids. CDR1 LGHNT and CDR2 FRNRAP come from the germline V gene. CDR3 amino acids: CASGSQVTGELFF. CDR3 nucleotide sequence: TGTGCTAGTGGTTCGCAGGTCACCGGGGAGCTGTTTTTT.

The J gene is TRBJ2-7, the V gene TRBV27; 7 bases fit TRBD1. Germline trimming cut 6 bases from V and 3 bases from J; bases unmatched to any gene: 14. The CDR3 spans 16 residues. CDR1 is MNHEY, CDR2 SMNVEV, per germline (reference sequence). Written as DNA, the CDR3 is TGTGCCAGCAGCACTCCAATTCGGGACAGAGGCTACGAGCAGTACTTC. This gives the protein CASSTPIRDRGYEQYF.

The chain links TRBV7-9 to TRBJ1-2; maybe TRBD1 (6 bases). The CDR3 extends over 15 amino acids. Trimming cost V 2 bases and J 5 bases, with 15 bases left between them. CDR1 and CDR2 (germline): SEHNR, FQNEAQ (reference sequence). The CDR3 bases are TGTGCCAGCAGCTTAATTTATGCAGGGGCTTATGGCTACACCTTC. Its translation is CASSLIYAGAYGYTF.

V usage is TRBV6-1 and J usage is TRBJ2-1; D possibly corresponds to TRBD2 (6 bases). Germline assignment: CDR1 MNHNS and CDR2 SASEGT. The CDR3 has 17 residues. V lost 0 bases, J lost 0 bases, and 12 bases lay in between. In DNA, the CDR3 is TGTGCCAGCAGTGAAGCGGGGGGAGCCAGCTCCTACAATGAGCAGTTCTTC. Protein product: CASSEAGGASSYNEQFF.

This chain links TRBV28 with TRBJ1-2, with 8 bases identical to TRBD1. Looked up from germline, CDR1 is MDHEN and CDR2 is SYDVKM. The CDR3 runs to 14 residues. Trimming at V came to 5 bases and at J to 4 bases, leaving 6 bases not matched to a gene. In DNA, the CDR3 is TGTGCCAGCAGTCCCCTACAGGGGGGCTATGGCTACACCTTC. Its protein product is CASSPLQGGYGYTF.

V and J are TRBV10-3 and TRBJ2-3, with a tentative D call TRBD2 (6 bases). V dropped 3 bases and J dropped 2 bases, with 15 bases sitting between them. This CDR3 comprises 16 residues. Germline lookup yields CDR1 ENHRY and CDR2 SYGVKD. The CDR3 coding sequence is TGTGCCATCAGTGACTCGAATCGGGGGTACACAGATACGCAGTATTTT. Translation: CAISDSNRGYTDTQYF.

The V gene is TRBV4-1, the J gene TRBJ2-7, with D perhaps assigned TRBD1 or TRBD2 (5 bases each). The germline CDR1 and CDR2 sequences are MGHRA and YSYEKL. V lost 6 bases, J lost 3 bases, and 15 bases lay in between. This CDR3 contains 14 residues. The CDR3 protein is CASSFGALGYEQYF. The CDR3 DNA reads as TGCGCCAGCAGTTTCGGGGCCCTCGGCTACGAGCAGTACTTC.

The rearrangement joins TRBV5-1 to TRBJ2-7; 9 positions match TRBD1. The length of the CDR3 is 16 residues. The germline V gene has CDR1 SGHRS and CDR2 YFSETQ. The V and J ends lost 4 bases and 5 bases, in that order; junction bases with no gene match: 13. The CDR3 is CASSLSQPGQGNEQYF. Here the CDR3 DNA reads TGCGCCAGCAGCCTCAGCCAACCGGGACAGGGAAACGAGCAGTACTTC.

The V and J genes are TRBV11-2 and TRBJ2-6; a weak D match, TRBD1 (5 bases). The CDR3 covers 14 residues. Trimming pared 6 bases from V and 2 bases from J, leaving 8 bases between. Per germline, CDR1 SGHAT and CDR2 FQNNGV. The CDR3 DNA sequence: TGTGCCAGCAGTTCACAGGCTGGGGCCAACGTCCTGACTTTC. Protein product: CASSSQAGANVLTF. Supplemented by reference TRBV11-2 and TRBJ2-6, the full variable domain reads EAGVAQSPRYKIIEKRQSVAFWCNPISGHATLYWYQQILGQGPKLLIQFQNNGVVDDSQLPKDRFSAERLKGVDSTLKIQPAKLEDSAVYLCASSSQAGANVLTFGAGSRLTVL.

The CDR3 coding sequence is TGTGCCAGCAGCTTATACGACAGTCCCGAGCAGTACTTC. Amino acids: CASSLYDSPEQYF. The J gene is TRBJ2-7, the V gene TRBV7-6; D is perhaps TRBD1 (5 bases). Between the trimmed V and J ends, which lost 2 bases and 6 bases, there was a span of 11 bases. This CDR3 comprises 13 residues. From germline, CDR1 is SGHVS and CDR2 FNYEAQ.

This chain joins TRBV4-1 and TRBJ2-3; no reliable D call. Trimming removed 1 base from V and 2 bases from J, with 4 bases in between. CDR3 length: 13 amino acids. The germline V gene encodes CDR1 MGHRA and CDR2 YSYEKL. The CDR3 DNA follows: TGCGCCAGCAGCCAAGGGTTCACAGATACGCAGTATTTT. It yields the protein CASSQGFTDTQYF.

This chain links TRBV6-6 with TRBJ2-1; 7 bases are shared with TRBD2. This CDR3 region has 12 residues. Germline V gene data show CDR1 as MNHNY and CDR2 as SVGAGI (reference sequence). V shed 2 bases and J 13 bases; nucleotides not matched to a gene: 5. CDR3 residues: CASSYTAGEQFF. CDR3 sequence (DNA): TGTGCCAGCAGTTACACCGCGGGAGAACAGTTCTTC.

The V and J genes are TRBV6-6 and TRBJ2-7; 9 bases align to TRBD2. The germline CDR1 and CDR2 sequences are MNHNY and SVGAGI (reference sequence). V gave up 6 bases and J gave up 3 bases; unmatched junction bases: 9. This CDR3 comprises 15 residues. CDR3 sequence reads: CASSRTSALLYEQYF. DNA of the CDR3: TGTGCCAGCAGCCGGACTAGCGCCCTCCTCTACGAGCAGTACTTC.